This TCR beta chain was sequenced during a study of T cell repertoires in cytomegalovirus infection. This clonotype was seen a handful of times. Antigen unknown. Using its own MiXCR run on the reads, TCRdb lists one record per CDR3 protein. The sample includes approximately 130,000 distinct CDR3 sequences, approximately 9.2% seen only once; the top ten take 10%. Study-level results: Carriers of CMV and the relevant HLA type were discriminated by public TCR beta frequency.

Germline V gene data show CDR1 as SEHNR and CDR2 as FQNEAQ (reference sequence). The CDR3 is 14 amino acids. Trimming pared 3 bases from V and 4 bases from J, leaving 11 bases between. The receptor's source is a human donor in good health (CMV status not recorded). Some clones in this sample may be carry-over from other donors' samples. The chain has TRBV7-9 and TRBJ2-3; D not resolved. Sequenced input: PBMCs. In nucleotides, the CDR3 is TGTGCCAGCAGCTTCGTTGGACGGGCAGATACGCAGTATTTT. It codes for CASSFVGRADTQYF.